Below, 8 T cell receptor beta chains from the same sample are listed, as sequenced in a study of monozygotic twins with inflammatory bowel disease. TCRdb re-called the 5' RACE reads; every CDR3 protein appears as one record, without DNA. This listing includes some 99,000 distinct CDR3 sequences. Source material: blood. The receptors here all came from a human donor with ulcerative colitis or Crohn's disease, or a healthy co-twin of an affected twin (not recorded which).

The CDR3 spells CASSPTSETQYF. This chain connects TRBV6-2 or TRBV6-3 to TRBJ2-5. There are 12 residues in the CDR3. Germline V gives CDR1 MNHEY, CDR2 SVGEGT.

V is TRBV5-6 and J is TRBJ2-7; the D gene TCRdb calls, TRBD2, cannot be checked with no DNA. The CDR3 spans 14 residues. Germline-derived CDR1 and CDR2 are SGHDT and YYEEEE. CDR3 amino acids: CASSLPGLAAEQYF.

V gene TRBV3-1 combines with J gene TRBJ2-7. This CDR3 has 14 residues. Germline V lookup: CDR1 LGHDT, CDR2 YNNKEL (reference sequence). The CDR3 region is CASSQDIFSYEQYF.

This chain links TRBV9 with TRBJ1-1. CDR1 and CDR2 (germline): SGDLS, YYNGEE. This CDR3 has 16 residues. This chain's CDR3 is CASSVKGLIGETEAFF.

The V gene is TRBV6-1, the J gene TRBJ1-1; absent DNA, TCRdb's TRBD1 call cannot be checked. The germline V gene has CDR1 MNHNS and CDR2 SASEGT. The CDR3 loop spans 13 amino acids. The CDR3 protein is CASTGQPNTEAFF.

The chain employs TRBV15 and TRBJ2-3; TCRdb names TRBD1, which stays unverified in the absence of DNA. Germline CDR1 is LNHNV and CDR2 is YYDKDF (reference sequence). This CDR3 region has 14 residues. The CDR3 region is CATSPPGHPDTQYF.

The genes are TRBV6-2 or TRBV6-3 and TRBJ1-1; TCRdb outputs TRBD1, but without DNA this stays unchecked. Germline assignment: CDR1 MNHEY and CDR2 SVGEGT. The CDR3 sequence is 14 residues long. Here the CDR3 reads CASSRGGANTEAFF.

The CDR3 region is CASSFRTGRTNYGYTF. The chain joins TRBV5-4 to TRBJ1-2; there is no DNA to check the TCRdb D call of TRBD1. CDR1 and CDR2 from the germline V gene are SGHNT and YYREEE (reference sequence). The CDR3 length is 16 residues.